The 4 T cell receptor beta chains given below trace back to one sample, sequenced in a study of T cells in Graves' hyperthyroidism and ophthalmopathy. The TCR beta CDR3 regions underwent amplification using RNA transcripts as the source. The TCR CDR3 was amplified in a first-round RT-PCR using the HTBI primer set. TCRdb fed the multiplex PCR reads into MiXCR, producing one record per CDR3 protein. The table lists 490,000 or so distinct CDR3 sequences, 22% of them singletons, with approximately 49% in the top ten. Sequences were obtained from blood. These receptors originate from a woman in her sixties or seventies with Graves' ophthalmopathy.

Ten or more counts support this clonotype. The V call is TRBV6-1, the J call TRBJ2-7; tentatively, D is TRBD1 (6 bases). V gave up 6 bases and J gave up 1 base, with 13 bases separating them. CDR1 is MNHNS and CDR2 is SASEGT in the germline V gene. The CDR3 length is 14 residues. CDR3 bases: TGTGCCAGCAGCGCTAGTCAGGGGTCCTACGAGCAGTACTTC. Translating it yields CASSASQGSYEQYF.

In nucleotides, the CDR3 is TGTGCCAGCAGCCCTCCCGGGGTACCCTCCTACAATGAGCAGTTCTTC. As protein: CASSPPGVPSYNEQFF. The chain carries TRBV3-1 and TRBJ2-1; a possible D gene is TRBD2 (5 bases). This CDR3 has 16 residues. V shed 4 bases and J shed 0 bases, with 13 bases lying between them. Looked up from germline, CDR1 is LGHDT and CDR2 is YNNKEL (reference sequence).

The chain carries TRBV19 and TRBJ2-1, with 7 bases fitting TRBD1. CDR3 length: 16 amino acids. Germline V lookup: CDR1 LNHDA, CDR2 SQIVND (reference sequence). The V gene end was trimmed by 7 bases and the J gene end by 4 bases; junction bases not matched to a gene: 13. CDR3 protein: CASTHDGQELYNEQFF. CDR3 DNA: TGTGCCAGTACGCATGATGGACAGGAGTTATACAATGAGCAGTTCTTC.

To note about this clonotype: A read error is possible here, since a much larger clone lies one base away. The chain recombines TRBV7-2 with TRBJ1-2; D call uncertain. The germline gives CDR1 SGHTA, CDR2 FQGNSA. The CDR3 is 13 residues long. Here the CDR3 reads CASSLDANCGYTF. As DNA, the CDR3 is TGTGCCAGCAGCTTAGATGCGAACTGTGGCTACACCTTC. The full variable domain, with the rest looked up from reference TRBV7-2 and TRBJ1-2, is GAGVSQSPSNKVTEKGKDVELRCDPISGHTALYWYRQSLGQGLEFLIYFQGNSAPDKSGLPSDRFSAERTGGSVSTLTIQRTQQEDSAVYLCASSLDANCGYTFGSGTRLTVV.